This T cell receptor beta chain originates from a study of blood T cell repertoires in COVID-19. Each participant's cohort was designated according to participant-reported clinical history. The CDR3 has 15 amino acids. Germline V gene data show CDR1 as SEHNR and CDR2 as FQNEAQ (reference sequence). V dropped 4 bases and J dropped 2; count of bases not matched to a gene: 6. Sequencing used immunoSEQ multiplex PCR; TCRdb keeps in-frame clones, though not all of them. The table shows almost 350,000 clones, with about 90% occurring only once. The rearrangement links TRBV7-9 to TRBJ2-7, with 9 bases fitting TRBD1. The TCR originated in a woman aged 25 to 39 who had been exposed to COVID-19. The material sequenced was PBMCs or T cells enriched from blood (not recorded which). The CDR3 DNA reads TGTGCCAGCAGCTCGCCGGGACAGGGCCCCTACGAGCAGTACTTC. Translation: CASSSPGQGPYEQYF.